The 5 T cell receptor beta chains listed next were all sequenced from one sample in a study of T cell repertoires in cytomegalovirus infection. TCRdb reprocessed the reads with MiXCR, giving one entry per CDR3 protein. The sample consists of approximately 140,000 distinct CDR3 sequences, roughly 25% of them appearing once. The antigens these receptors bind are not known. Sequences were obtained from PBMCs, sequenced either directly or after in vitro stimulation (not recorded which). These receptors all stem from a human donor in good health (CMV status not recorded). Some clones in this sample may be carry-over from other donors' samples.

The table lists this clonotype with a few counts. This sequence may be a read error, since a much larger clone differs from it by one base. CDR3 bases: TGTGCCAGCAGCCGACCGGGTAGCGATTCACCCCTCCACTTT. It specifies CASSRPGSDSPLHF. The rearrangement joins TRBV3-1 to TRBJ1-6; D unclear. The ends were cut back, 4 bases at V and 8 bases at J, with 12 bases in the middle. The germline V gene has CDR1 LGHDT and CDR2 YNNKEL (reference sequence). The CDR3 totals 14 residues.

Only a few counts were recorded for this clonotype. V usage is TRBV28 and J usage is TRBJ1-1, with D perhaps TRBD1 (6 bases). CDR3 length: 15 amino acids. V was cut by 5 bases and J by 4 bases, with 17 bases left in between. Germline V gene data show CDR1 as MDHEN and CDR2 as SYDVKM. CDR3 coding DNA: TGTGCCAGCAGTCCGCCGACAGGTTGGGGCACTGAAGCTTTCTTT. Its protein product is CASSPPTGWGTEAFF.

CDR3 sequence reads: CASSADGVSPLHF. DNA of the CDR3: TGTGCCAGCAGTGCTGATGGCGTCTCACCCCTCCACTTT. The chain is built from TRBV25-1 and TRBJ1-6, with D hard to call. The length of the CDR3 is 13 residues. From germline, CDR1 is MGHDK and CDR2 SYGVNS. V lost 4 bases and J lost 10, with 11 bases in between.

This clonotype was seen a few times. This sequence joins TRBV24-1 and TRBJ1-2; 11 bases match TRBD1. Trimming cost V 2 bases and J 4 bases; bases outside gene matches: 5. Looked up from germline, CDR1 is KGHDR and CDR2 is SFDVKD. This CDR3 region has 16 residues. The CDR3 DNA reads TGTGCCACCAGTGATTCCTGGACAGGGGGCACCTATGGCTACACCTTC. Translation gives CATSDSWTGGTYGYTF.

This clonotype was recorded at least ten times. The chain is built from TRBV20-1 and TRBJ2-5; TRBD2 aligns across 7 bases. This CDR3 has 14 residues. J was trimmed by 2 bases and V by 6 bases; bases with no gene match: 9. CDR1 is DFQATT, CDR2 SNEGSKA, per germline (reference sequence). CDR3 in amino acids: CSARGREAQETQYF. The CDR3 DNA reads as TGCAGTGCGAGGGGACGGGAGGCTCAAGAGACCCAGTACTTC.